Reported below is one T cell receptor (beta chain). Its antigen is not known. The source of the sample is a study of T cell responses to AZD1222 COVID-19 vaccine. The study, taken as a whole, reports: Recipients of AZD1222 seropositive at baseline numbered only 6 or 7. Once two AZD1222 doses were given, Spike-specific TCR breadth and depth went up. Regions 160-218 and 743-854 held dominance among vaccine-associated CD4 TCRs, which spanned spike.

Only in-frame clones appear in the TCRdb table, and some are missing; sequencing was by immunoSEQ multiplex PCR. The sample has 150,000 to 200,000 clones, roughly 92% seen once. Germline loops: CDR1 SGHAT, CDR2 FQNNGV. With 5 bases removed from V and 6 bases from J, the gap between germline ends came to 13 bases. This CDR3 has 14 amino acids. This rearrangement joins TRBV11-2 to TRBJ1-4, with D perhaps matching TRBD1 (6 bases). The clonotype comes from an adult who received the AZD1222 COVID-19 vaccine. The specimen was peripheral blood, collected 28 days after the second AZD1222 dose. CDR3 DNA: TGTGCCAGCAGCGCCGGGAGGGGGGATGAAAAACTGTTTTTT. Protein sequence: CASSAGRGDEKLFF.